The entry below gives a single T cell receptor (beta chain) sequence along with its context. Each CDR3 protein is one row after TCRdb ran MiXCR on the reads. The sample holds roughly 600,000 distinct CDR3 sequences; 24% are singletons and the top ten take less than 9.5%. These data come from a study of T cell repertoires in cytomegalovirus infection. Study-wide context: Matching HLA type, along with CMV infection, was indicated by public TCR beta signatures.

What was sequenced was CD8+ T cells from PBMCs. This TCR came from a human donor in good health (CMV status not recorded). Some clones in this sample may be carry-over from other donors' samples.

The CDR3 nucleotides are TGTGCCAGCAGTCCCGGACAGGGGGGATTCGATGAGCAGTTCTTC. Its translation is CASSPGQGGFDEQFF. The chain couples TRBV28 to TRBJ2-1; 10 bases are shared with TRBD1. The CDR3 extends over 15 amino acids. J was trimmed by 8 bases and V by 5 bases; bases with no gene match: 9. Germline CDR1 MDHEN, CDR2 SYDVKM.